The sample holds one count of the clone carrying this T cell receptor (beta chain). Antigen: not known. V lost 2 bases, J lost 5 bases, and 6 bases lay in between. The CDR3 totals 12 residues. CDR1 is MDHEN, CDR2 SYDVKM, per germline. The source of the sample is a study of OX40 agonist ivuxolimab in advanced cancers. Study-wide background: The drug used for patients, ivuxolimab, was an agonistic anti-OX40 (CD134) antibody. Study-wide results and caveats: Researchers report that CD8+ T cells had, on average, more expanded clones than CD4+. Low normalized clonal expansion also occurred in some nonresponding patients.

The assay was immunoSEQ multiplex PCR, and TCRdb's table has in-frame clones only and misses some. The table includes 95,000 to 150,000 clones, just under 95% detected once. The sequences come from CD4+ or CD8+ T cells sorted from blood, collected in a trial of the OX40 agonist ivuxolimab. The V gene is TRBV28, the J gene TRBJ1-1; D remains unclear. The receptor was isolated from an adult with an advanced solid tumor such as melanoma, head and neck, liver or kidney cancer. CDR3: CASSLGTTEAFF. CDR3 DNA: TGTGCCAGCAGTTTAGGAACAACTGAAGCTTTCTTT.